This T cell receptor beta chain originates from a study of CD8 T cells in Susac syndrome. cDNA came from about 0.5 to 1 ug RNA primed by random hexamers. TCRdb recomputed calls from the immunoSEQ multiplex PCR reads with MiXCR, one row per CDR3 protein. This sample has roughly 76,000 distinct CDR3 sequences, with about 94% found just once. CDR3 length: 18 amino acids. The trim removed 0 bases at V and 0 bases at J, leaving 6 bases unmatched. Germline V gives CDR1 MGHRA, CDR2 YSYEKL. V usage is TRBV4-1 and J usage is TRBJ1-5; TRBD1 matches 9 bases. The sequence was collected from a human donor with Susac syndrome. Sequencing was done on a sample of CD8+ T cells from PBMCs. The CDR3 DNA reads as TGCGCCAGCAGCCAAGAGATGGGACAGGGTTATAGCAATCAGCCCCAGCATTTT. This translates into CASSQEMGQGYSNQPQHF.